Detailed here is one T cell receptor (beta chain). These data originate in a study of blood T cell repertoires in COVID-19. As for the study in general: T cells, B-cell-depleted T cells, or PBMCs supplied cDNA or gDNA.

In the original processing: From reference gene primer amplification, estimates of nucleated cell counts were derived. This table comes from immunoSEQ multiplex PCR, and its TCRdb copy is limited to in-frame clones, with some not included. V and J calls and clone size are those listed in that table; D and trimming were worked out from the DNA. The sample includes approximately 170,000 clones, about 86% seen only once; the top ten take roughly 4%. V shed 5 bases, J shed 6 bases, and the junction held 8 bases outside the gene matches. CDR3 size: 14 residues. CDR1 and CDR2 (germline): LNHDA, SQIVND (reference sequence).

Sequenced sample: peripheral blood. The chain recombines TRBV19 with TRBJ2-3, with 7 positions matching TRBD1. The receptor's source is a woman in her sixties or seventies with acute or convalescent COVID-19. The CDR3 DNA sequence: TGTGCCAGTAGTGCACAGGGGTACGGGGATACGCAGTATTTT. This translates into CASSAQGYGDTQYF.